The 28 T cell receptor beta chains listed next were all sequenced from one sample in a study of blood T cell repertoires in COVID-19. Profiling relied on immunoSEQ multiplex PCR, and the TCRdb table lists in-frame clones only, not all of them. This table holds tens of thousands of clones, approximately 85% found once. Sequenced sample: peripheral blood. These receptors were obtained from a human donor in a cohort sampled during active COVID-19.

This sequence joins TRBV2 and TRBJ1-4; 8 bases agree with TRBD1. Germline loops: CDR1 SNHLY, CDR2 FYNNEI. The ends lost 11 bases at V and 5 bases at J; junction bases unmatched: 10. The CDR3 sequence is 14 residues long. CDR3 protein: CACGQRTGNEKLFF. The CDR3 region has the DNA TGTGCCTGCGGACAGAGGACAGGGAATGAAAAACTGTTTTTT. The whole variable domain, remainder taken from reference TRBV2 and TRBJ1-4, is EPEVTQTPSHQVTQMGQEVILRCVPISNHLYFYWYRQILGQKVEFLVSFYNNEISEKSEIFDDQFSVERPDGSNFTLKIRSTKLEDSAMYFCACGQRTGNEKLFFGSGTQLSVL.

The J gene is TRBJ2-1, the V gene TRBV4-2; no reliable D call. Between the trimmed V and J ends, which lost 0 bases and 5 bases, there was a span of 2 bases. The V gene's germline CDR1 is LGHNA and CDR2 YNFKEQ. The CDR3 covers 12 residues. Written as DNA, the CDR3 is TGTGCCAGCAGCCAAGATAACAATGAGCAGTTCTTC. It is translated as CASSQDNNEQFF.

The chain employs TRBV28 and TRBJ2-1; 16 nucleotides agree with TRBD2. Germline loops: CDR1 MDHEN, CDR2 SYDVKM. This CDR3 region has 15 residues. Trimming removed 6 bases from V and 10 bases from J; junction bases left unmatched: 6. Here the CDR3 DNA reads TGTGCCAGCAGCCCAGGGACTAGCGGGGGGGGCGAGCAGTTCTTC. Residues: CASSPGTSGGGEQFF.

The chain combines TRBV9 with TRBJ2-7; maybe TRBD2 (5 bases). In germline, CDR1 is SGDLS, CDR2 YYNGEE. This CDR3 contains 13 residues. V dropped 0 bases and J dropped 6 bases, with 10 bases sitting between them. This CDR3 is CASSVEAEAEQYF. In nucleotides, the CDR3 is TGTGCCAGCAGCGTAGAAGCGGAGGCCGAGCAGTACTTC.

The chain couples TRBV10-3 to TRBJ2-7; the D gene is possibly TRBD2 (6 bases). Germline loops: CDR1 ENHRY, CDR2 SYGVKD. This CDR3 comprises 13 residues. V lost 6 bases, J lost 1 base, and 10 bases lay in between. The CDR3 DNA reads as TGTGCCATCAGCGGGACTGGATCCTACGAGCAGTACTTC. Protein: CAISGTGSYEQYF.

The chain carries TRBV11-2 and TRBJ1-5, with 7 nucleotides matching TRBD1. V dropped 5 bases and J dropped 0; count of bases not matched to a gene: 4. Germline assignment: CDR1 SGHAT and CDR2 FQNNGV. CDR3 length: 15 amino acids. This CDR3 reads CASSPRDSSNQPQHF. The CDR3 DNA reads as TGTGCCAGCAGCCCTCGGGACAGTAGCAATCAGCCCCAGCATTTT. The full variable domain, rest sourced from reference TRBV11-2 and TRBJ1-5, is EAGVAQSPRYKIIEKRQSVAFWCNPISGHATLYWYQQILGQGPKLLIQFQNNGVVDDSQLPKDRFSAERLKGVDSTLKIQPAKLEDSAVYLCASSPRDSSNQPQHFGDGTRLSIL.

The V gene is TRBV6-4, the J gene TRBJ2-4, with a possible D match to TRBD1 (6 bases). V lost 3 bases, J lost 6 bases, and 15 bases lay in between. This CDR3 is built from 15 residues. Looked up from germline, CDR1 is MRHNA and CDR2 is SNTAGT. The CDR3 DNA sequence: TGTGCCAGCAGTGAAATCCAGGGGCCGGGAAACATTCAGTACTTC. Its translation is CASSEIQGPGNIQYF.

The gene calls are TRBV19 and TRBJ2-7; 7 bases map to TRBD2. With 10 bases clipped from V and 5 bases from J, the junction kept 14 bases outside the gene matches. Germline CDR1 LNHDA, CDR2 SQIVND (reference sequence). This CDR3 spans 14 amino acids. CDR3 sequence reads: CATQSVSGTHEQYF. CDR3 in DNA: TGTGCCACCCAAAGTGTGAGCGGGACCCACGAGCAGTACTTC.

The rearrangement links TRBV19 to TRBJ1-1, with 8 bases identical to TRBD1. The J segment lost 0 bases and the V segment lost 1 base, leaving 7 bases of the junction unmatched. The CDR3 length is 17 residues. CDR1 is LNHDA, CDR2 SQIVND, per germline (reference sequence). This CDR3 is CASSIGGQVRLNTEAFF. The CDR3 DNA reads TGTGCCAGTAGTATAGGGGGACAGGTACGCCTGAACACTGAAGCTTTCTTT.

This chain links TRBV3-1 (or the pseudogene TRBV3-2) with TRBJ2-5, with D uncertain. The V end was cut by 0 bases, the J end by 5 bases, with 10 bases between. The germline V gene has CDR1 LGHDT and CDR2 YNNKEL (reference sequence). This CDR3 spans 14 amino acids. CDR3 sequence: CASSQDTVAETQYF. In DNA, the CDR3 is TGTGCCAGCAGCCAAGATACAGTTGCTGAGACCCAGTACTTC.

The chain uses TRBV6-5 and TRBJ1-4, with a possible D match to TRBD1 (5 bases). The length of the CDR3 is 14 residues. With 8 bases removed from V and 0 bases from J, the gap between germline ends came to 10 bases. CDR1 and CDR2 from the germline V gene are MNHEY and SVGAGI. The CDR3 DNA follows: TGTGCCAGCGGACAACAAACAACTAATGAAAAACTGTTTTTT. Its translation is CASGQQTTNEKLFF.

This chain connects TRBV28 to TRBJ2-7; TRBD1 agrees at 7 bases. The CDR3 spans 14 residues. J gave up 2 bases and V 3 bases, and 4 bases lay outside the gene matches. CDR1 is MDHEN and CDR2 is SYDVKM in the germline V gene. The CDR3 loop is CASSLSGQAYEQYF. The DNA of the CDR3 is TGTGCCAGCAGTTTGTCCGGACAGGCCTACGAGCAGTACTTC. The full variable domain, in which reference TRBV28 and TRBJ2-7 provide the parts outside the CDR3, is DVKVTQSSRYLVKRTGEKVFLECVQDMDHENMFWYRQDPGLGLRLIYFSYDVKMKEKGDIPEGYSVSREKKERFSLILESASTNQTSMYLCASSLSGQAYEQYFGPGTRLTVT.

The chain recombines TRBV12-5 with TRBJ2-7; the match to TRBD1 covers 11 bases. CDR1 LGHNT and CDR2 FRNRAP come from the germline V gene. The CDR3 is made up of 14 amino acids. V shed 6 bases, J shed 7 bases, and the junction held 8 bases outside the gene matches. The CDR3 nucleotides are TGTGCTAGTGGACGGGACAGGGGGTTGAGGGAGCAGTACTTC. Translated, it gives CASGRDRGLREQYF.

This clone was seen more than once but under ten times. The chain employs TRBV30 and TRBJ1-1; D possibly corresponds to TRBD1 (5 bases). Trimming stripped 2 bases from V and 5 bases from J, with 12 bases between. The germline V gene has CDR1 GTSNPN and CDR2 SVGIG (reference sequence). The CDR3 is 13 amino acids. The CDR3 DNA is TGTGCCTGGAGTCTCCAGGGAGGGACTGAAGCTTTCTTT. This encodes CAWSLQGGTEAFF.

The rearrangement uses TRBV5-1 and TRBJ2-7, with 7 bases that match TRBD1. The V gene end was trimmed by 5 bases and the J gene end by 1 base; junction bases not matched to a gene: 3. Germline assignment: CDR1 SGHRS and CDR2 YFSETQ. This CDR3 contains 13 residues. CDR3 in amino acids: CASSDRVSYEQYF. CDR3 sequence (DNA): TGCGCCAGCAGTGACAGGGTGTCCTACGAGCAGTACTTC.

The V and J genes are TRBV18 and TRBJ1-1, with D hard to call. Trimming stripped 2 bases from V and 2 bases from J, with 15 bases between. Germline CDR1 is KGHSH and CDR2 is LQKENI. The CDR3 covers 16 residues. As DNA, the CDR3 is TGTGCCAGCTCACCATTGGTGTCGGCGGCCAACACTGAAGCTTTCTTT. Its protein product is CASSPLVSAANTEAFF.

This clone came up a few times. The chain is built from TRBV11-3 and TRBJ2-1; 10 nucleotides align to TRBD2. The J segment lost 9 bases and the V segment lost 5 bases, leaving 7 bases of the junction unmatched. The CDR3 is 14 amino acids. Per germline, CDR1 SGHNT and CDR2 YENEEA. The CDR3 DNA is TGTGCCAGCAGCGGGGGACTAGCGAGCGGTGAGCAGTTCTTC. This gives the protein CASSGGLASGEQFF.

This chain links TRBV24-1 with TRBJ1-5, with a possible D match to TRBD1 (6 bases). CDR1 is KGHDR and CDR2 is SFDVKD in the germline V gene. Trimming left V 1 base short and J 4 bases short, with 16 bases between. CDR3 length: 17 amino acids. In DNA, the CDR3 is TGTGCCACCAGTGATTTCATTACTGGACAGCCAAATCAGCCCCAGCATTTT. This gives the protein CATSDFITGQPNQPQHF.

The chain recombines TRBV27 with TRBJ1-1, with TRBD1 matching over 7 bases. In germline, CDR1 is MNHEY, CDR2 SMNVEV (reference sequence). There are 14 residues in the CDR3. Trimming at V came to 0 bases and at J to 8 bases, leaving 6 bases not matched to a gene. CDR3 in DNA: TGTGCCAGCAGTTTATCGTGGACAGGAGCCGAAGCTTTCTTT. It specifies CASSLSWTGAEAFF.

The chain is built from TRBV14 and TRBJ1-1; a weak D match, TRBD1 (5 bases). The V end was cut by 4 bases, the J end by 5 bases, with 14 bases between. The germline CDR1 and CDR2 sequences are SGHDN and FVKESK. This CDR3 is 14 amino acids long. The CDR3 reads CASSPIWEGTEAFF. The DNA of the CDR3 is TGTGCCAGCAGCCCGATATGGGAGGGGACTGAAGCTTTCTTT.

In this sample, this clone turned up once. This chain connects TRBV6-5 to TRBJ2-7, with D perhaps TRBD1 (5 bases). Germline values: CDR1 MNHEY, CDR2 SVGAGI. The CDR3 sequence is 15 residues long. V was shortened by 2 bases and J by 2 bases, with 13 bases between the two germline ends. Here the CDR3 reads CASSYTWTDTYEQYF. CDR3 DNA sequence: TGTGCCAGCAGTTACACTTGGACGGACACCTACGAGCAGTACTTC.

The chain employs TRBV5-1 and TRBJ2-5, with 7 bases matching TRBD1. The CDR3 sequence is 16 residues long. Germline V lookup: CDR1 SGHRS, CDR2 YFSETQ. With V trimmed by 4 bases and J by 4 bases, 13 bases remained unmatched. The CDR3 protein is CASSPQGTPSGETQYF. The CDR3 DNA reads TGCGCCAGCAGCCCACAGGGGACCCCGTCGGGAGAGACCCAGTACTTC.

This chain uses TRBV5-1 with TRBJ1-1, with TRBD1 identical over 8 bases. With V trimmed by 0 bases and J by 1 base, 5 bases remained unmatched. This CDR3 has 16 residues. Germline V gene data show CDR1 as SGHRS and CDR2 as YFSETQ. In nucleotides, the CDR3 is TGCGCCAGCAGCTTGGGGCAGGGGGCCCAGAACACTGAAGCTTTCTTT. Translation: CASSLGQGAQNTEAFF.

The CDR3 DNA sequence: TGTGCCAGCAGTTTACCACAGTATGGCTACACCTTC. Translation gives CASSLPQYGYTF. The chain is built from TRBV28 and TRBJ1-2, with D unresolved. Germline values: CDR1 MDHEN, CDR2 SYDVKM. The V gene lost 2 bases and the J gene lost 5 bases, with 6 bases spanning the gap. The CDR3 length is 12 residues.

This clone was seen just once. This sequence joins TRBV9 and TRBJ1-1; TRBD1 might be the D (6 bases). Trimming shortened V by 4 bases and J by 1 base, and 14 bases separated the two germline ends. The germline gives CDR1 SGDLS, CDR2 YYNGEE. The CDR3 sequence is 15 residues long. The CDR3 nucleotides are TGTGCCAGCAGCCCCCCCGGGACACCGAACACTGAAGCTTTCTTT. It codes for CASSPPGTPNTEAFF.

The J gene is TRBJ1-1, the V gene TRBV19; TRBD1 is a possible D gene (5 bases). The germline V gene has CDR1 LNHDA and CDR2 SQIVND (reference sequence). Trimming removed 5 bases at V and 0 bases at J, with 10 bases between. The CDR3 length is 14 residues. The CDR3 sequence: CASSVQGLNTEAFF. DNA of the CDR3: TGTGCCAGTAGTGTCCAGGGCCTGAACACTGAAGCTTTCTTT. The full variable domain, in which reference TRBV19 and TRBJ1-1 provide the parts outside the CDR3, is DGGITQSPKYLFRKEGQNVTLSCEQNLNHDAMYWYRQDPGQGLRLIYYSQIVNDFQKGDIAEGYSVSREKKESFPLTVTSAQKNPTAFYLCASSVQGLNTEAFFGQGTRLTVV.

CDR3 DNA sequence: TGTGCCAGCTATTCGACTAACACTGAAGCTTTCTTT. Translating it yields CASYSTNTEAFF. V usage is TRBV28 and J usage is TRBJ1-1; D not certain. Germline lookup yields CDR1 MDHEN and CDR2 SYDVKM. Trimming shortened V by 8 bases and J by 2 bases, and 9 bases separated the two germline ends. The CDR3 loop spans 12 amino acids.

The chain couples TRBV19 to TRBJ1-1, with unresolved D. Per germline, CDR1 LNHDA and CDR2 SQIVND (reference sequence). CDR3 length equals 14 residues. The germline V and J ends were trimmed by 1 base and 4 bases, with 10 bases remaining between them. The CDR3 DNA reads TGTGCCAGTAGTATAGCCTTCAGAAGCACTGAAGCTTTCTTT. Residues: CASSIAFRSTEAFF.